Included here is one TCR beta chain sequence, with context. This entry belongs to a study of blood T cell repertoires in COVID-19. Only in-frame clones appear in the TCRdb table, and some are missing; sequencing was by immunoSEQ multiplex PCR. Among around 390,000 clones listed, 87% were seen once. This TCR was sampled from a woman aged 45-59 years who had recovered from COVID-19. Sequencing was performed on PBMCs or T cells enriched from blood (not recorded which).

The CDR3 protein is CASSPGQFNTEAFF. CDR3 bases: TGTGCCAGCTCACCAGGGCAATTTAACACTGAAGCTTTCTTT. This chain uses TRBV18 with TRBJ1-1; no reliable D call. Between the trimmed V and J ends, which lost 2 bases and 2 bases, there was a span of 9 bases. Germline V CDR1 and CDR2: KGHSH, LQKENI. CDR3 length: 14 amino acids. The whole variable domain, filled in from reference TRBV18 and TRBJ1-1, reads NAGVMQNPRHLVRRRGQEARLRCSPMKGHSHVYWYRQLPEEGLKFMVYLQKENIIDESGMPKERFSAEFPKEGPSILRIQQVVRGDSAAYFCASSPGQFNTEAFFGQGTRLTVV.